Listed below are T cell receptor beta chains from one sample, sequenced in a study of Ad26.COV2.S vaccination and SARS-CoV-2 variants. Measured with immunoSEQ multiplex PCR; TCRdb has only the in-frame clones, and not every one. The sample shows 400,000 to 450,000 clones, about 90% of them seen only once. Sample: peripheral blood, taken in a trial of Ad26.COV2.S vaccine versus placebo. Every receptor here comes from a person aged 18 to 65 who received the Ad26.COV2.S COVID-19 vaccine or a placebo. Both conserved end residues are part of each CDR3. The D gene is left open where the match is weak. Size is omitted from some rows. Given values are once, few, many or a class for expanded clones.

TRBV5-1	TRBD1	TRBJ1-4	NA	CASSLSTGAGNEKLFF	TGCGCCAGCAGCCTCTCGACAGGGGCCGGTAATGAAAAACTGTTTTTT
TRBV7-3	NA	TRBJ2-2	few	CASSPDRYTGELFF	TGTGCCAGCAGCCCAGACCGGTACACCGGGGAGCTGTTTTTT
TRBV5-4	TRBD1	TRBJ2-5	NA	CASSSTGLLETQYF	TGTGCCAGCAGCTCGACAGGGCTTCTTGAGACCCAGTACTTC
TRBV28	NA	TRBJ1-1	NA	CASSFDPSNTEAFF	TGTGCCAGCAGTTTCGACCCCTCAAACACTGAAGCTTTCTTT
TRBV6-2/TRBV6-3	NA	TRBJ2-1	NA	CASSYSDSYNEQFF	TGTGCCAGCAGTTACTCGGACAGTTACAATGAGCAGTTCTTC
TRBV30	NA	TRBJ1-5	NA	CAWSESTGMTQHF	TGTGCCTGGAGTGAGAGCACCGGAATGACCCAGCATTTT
TRBV4-2	NA	TRBJ2-1	NA	CASSQVAVGIGKAGLDNEQFF	TGTGCCAGCAGCCAAGTCGCGGTAGGTATTGGAAAGGCGGGCCTGGACAATGAGCAGTTCTTC
TRBV9	TRBD2	TRBJ2-1	NA	CASSVGGRLAGGHNEQFF	TGTGCCAGCAGCGTAGGAGGCCGGCTGGCGGGAGGGCACAATGAGCAGTTCTTC
TRBV18	TRBD1	TRBJ2-7	once	CASSLGTGGEQYF	TGTGCCAGCTCGTTAGGGACAGGAGGCGAGCAGTACTTC
TRBV24-1	NA	TRBJ2-7	NA	CATSDSGRANYEQYF	TGTGCCACCAGTGATTCTGGACGGGCCAACTACGAGCAGTACTTC
TRBV11-2	NA	TRBJ2-3	NA	CASSSQGWATDTQYF	TGTGCCAGCAGCTCACAGGGTTGGGCCACAGATACGCAGTATTTT
TRBV15	NA	TRBJ1-2	NA	CATSRHYGTTRGYGYTF	TGTGCCACCAGCAGACACTATGGGACAACCAGGGGCTATGGCTACACCTTC
TRBV9	TRBD2	TRBJ2-1	NA	CASSVEGGRAWNEQFF	TGTGCCAGCAGCGTAGAAGGCGGGAGGGCCTGGAATGAGCAGTTCTTC
TRBV28	NA	TRBJ2-7	NA	CASSFALKYSYEQYF	TGTGCCAGCAGTTTTGCCCTCAAGTACTCCTACGAGCAGTACTTC
TRBV6-2/TRBV6-3	NA	TRBJ1-2	NA	CASSYHRLGYGYTF	TGTGCCAGCAGTTATCATAGACTCGGCTATGGCTACACCTTC
TRBV6-5	TRBD1	TRBJ2-1	NA	CASSSLTGNEQFF	TGTGCCAGCAGTAGCCTGACAGGGAATGAGCAGTTCTTC
TRBV5-6	NA	TRBJ1-4	NA	CASSLRAGVNEKLFF	TGTGCCAGCAGCTTGAGAGCCGGGGTTAATGAAAAACTGTTTTTT
TRBV9	NA	TRBJ2-2	NA	CASSVGGNTGELFF	TGTGCCAGCAGCGTAGGAGGGAACACCGGGGAGCTGTTTTTT
TRBV11-2	NA	TRBJ2-7	once	CASSSPGPAYEQYF	TGTGCCAGCAGCAGCCCCGGGCCAGCCTACGAGCAGTACTTC
TRBV10-3	NA	TRBJ1-2	NA	CAISQGGYGYTF	TGTGCCATCAGTCAGGGTGGCTATGGCTACACCTTC
TRBV28	TRBD2	TRBJ2-5	NA	CASSFAGGVQETQYF	TGTGCCAGCAGTTTTGCGGGGGGGGTCCAAGAGACCCAGTACTTC
TRBV19	NA	TRBJ1-5	NA	CASSIPSGPEFNQPQHF	TGTGCCAGTAGTATCCCCTCGGGACCCGAGTTCAATCAGCCCCAGCATTTT
TRBV5-1	NA	TRBJ2-5	once	CASRLRGRADETQYF	TGCGCCAGCAGACTAAGGGGGAGGGCCGATGAGACCCAGTACTTC
TRBV7-9	NA	TRBJ2-2	NA	CASSQLPRTTHTGELFF	TGTGCCAGCAGCCAGCTGCCGAGGACTACTCACACCGGGGAGCTGTTTTTT
TRBV7-8	NA	TRBJ1-3	NA	CASSLDEGPGNTIYF	TGTGCCAGCAGCTTAGATGAGGGACCCGGAAACACCATATATTTT
TRBV4-3	TRBD2	TRBJ2-1	few	CASSQVLRLADNEQFF	TGCGCCAGCAGCCAAGTTCTTAGACTAGCGGACAATGAGCAGTTCTTC